Following are 19 T cell receptor beta chains from one sample sequenced in a study of shared clonotypes between healthy human individuals. Only CD45RO-negative cells positively selected for CCR7 counted as naive CD8 cells, so terminally differentiated effector memory CD45RA+ cells were excluded. Only in-frame clones appear in the TCRdb table, and some are missing; sequencing was by immunoSEQ multiplex PCR. The data contain some 1,900,000 clones, about 94% of them seen just once; the ten biggest clones take up around 1%. Sequences were obtained from naive CD8+ T cells sorted from blood. The source is a man aged 18 to 30 in good health.

The chain employs TRBV27 and TRBJ2-1; 9 bases line up with TRBD2. The CDR3 has 15 residues. Germline V lookup: CDR1 MNHEY, CDR2 SMNVEV (reference sequence). The J segment lost 8 bases and the V segment lost 1 base, leaving 6 bases of the junction unmatched. The CDR3 nucleotides are TGTGCCAGCAGTTTATTCGCGGGGGGGCCGGATGAGCAGTTCTTC. Translating gives CASSLFAGGPDEQFF.

A note on this clone: The identical CDR3 is also encoded by other nucleotide sequences in the sample. The chain is built from TRBV7-9 and TRBJ2-7; a weak D match, TRBD2 (5 bases). From germline, CDR1 is SEHNR and CDR2 FQNEAQ (reference sequence). This CDR3 spans 13 amino acids. V lost 3 bases and J lost 2, with 8 bases in between. The CDR3 loop reads CASSLAGTYEQYF. The CDR3 bases are TGTGCCAGCAGCTTGGCCGGGACCTACGAGCAGTACTTC.

To note about this clone: Other DNA sequences in this sample translate to the same CDR3. The CDR3 nucleotides are TGTGCCAGCAGTGCGAACGAGCAGTACTTC. It encodes CASSANEQYF. The chain combines TRBV2 with TRBJ2-7; D remains unclear. Germline V gene data show CDR1 as SNHLY and CDR2 as FYNNEI. Deletions cut 4 bases from V and 5 bases from J, with 3 bases between. The length of the CDR3 is 10 residues.

The V and J genes are TRBV9 and TRBJ2-3; 8 bases are shared with TRBD2. The CDR3 has 17 residues. Trimming removed 0 bases from V and 0 bases from J; junction bases left unmatched: 6. Germline CDR1 and CDR2: SGDLS and YYNGEE. The CDR3 region is CASSVARAGESTDTQYF. The CDR3 nucleotides are TGTGCCAGCAGCGTAGCTAGAGCGGGAGAAAGCACAGATACGCAGTATTTT.

The chain recombines TRBV6-5 with TRBJ1-2; 7 bases map to TRBD1. CDR1 is MNHEY, CDR2 SVGAGI, per germline. This CDR3 spans 14 amino acids. V gave up 9 bases and J gave up 6 bases; unmatched junction bases: 13. The CDR3 spells CAREGRTGIHGYTF. The CDR3 DNA follows: TGTGCCAGAGAGGGCCGGACAGGAATTCATGGCTACACCTTC.

CDR3 region: CASSLAGELSSYNEQFF. In nucleotides, the CDR3 is TGTGCCAGCAGCTTAGCGGGAGAGCTTAGCTCCTACAATGAGCAGTTCTTC. The V call is TRBV14, the J call TRBJ2-1; 9 nucleotides line up with TRBD2. Germline CDR1 and CDR2: SGHDN and FVKESK. The CDR3 runs to 17 residues. J lost 0 bases, V lost 5 bases, and 8 bases had no gene match.

This clone was seen only once. The rearrangement links TRBV2 to TRBJ1-6, with 8 nucleotides matching TRBD1. Trimming cost V 3 bases and J 2 bases; bases outside gene matches: 6. The CDR3 loop spans 17 amino acids. In germline, CDR1 is SNHLY, CDR2 FYNNEI. In DNA form, the CDR3 reads TGTGCCAGCAGTGAGGTCCAGGGGGCGGCCTATAATTCACCCCTCCACTTT. The encoded protein is CASSEVQGAAYNSPLHF.

CDR3 in DNA: TGTGCCAGCAGCTGGTCGGGAGGATCCTACGAGCAGTACTTC. Protein product: CASSWSGGSYEQYF. This chain links TRBV7-9 with TRBJ2-7; 7 positions agree with TRBD2. Losses at the gene ends were 4 bases for V and 1 base for J; bases not matched to a gene: 4. Germline V gene sequence: CDR1 SEHNR, CDR2 FQNEAQ (reference sequence). The CDR3 contains 14 residues. Combining the CDR3 with reference TRBV7-9 and TRBJ2-7 gives the whole variable domain DTGVSQNPRHKITKRGQNVTFRCDPISEHNRLYWYRQTLGQGPEFLTYFQNEAQLEKSRLLSDRFSAERPKGSFSTLEIQRTEQGDSAMYLCASSWSGGSYEQYFGPGTRLTVT.

This chain links TRBV27 with TRBJ1-5, with D perhaps matching TRBD1 (6 bases). Germline V gene lookup returns CDR1 MNHEY and CDR2 SMNVEV (reference sequence). The CDR3 consists of 18 residues. Trimming removed 5 bases from V and 1 base from J, with 21 bases in between. CDR3 loop: CASSPGGVVGQSNQPQHF. The CDR3 region has the DNA TGTGCCAGCAGTCCGGGCGGGGTTGTCGGACAGAGCAATCAGCCCCAGCATTTT.

This clone occurred once. CDR3: CASSIVGEGVGETQYF. The CDR3 DNA sequence: TGTGCCAGTAGTATAGTTGGGGAGGGAGTGGGAGAGACCCAGTACTTC. The V gene is TRBV19, the J gene TRBJ2-5; 7 nucleotides line up with TRBD2. The CDR3 length is 16 residues. Trimming removed 1 base from V and 4 bases from J; junction bases left unmatched: 9. The germline gives CDR1 LNHDA, CDR2 SQIVND (reference sequence).

The CDR3 coding sequence is TGTGCCAGCAGCCCGCCGGGAGCCCAGGAGGAGACCCAGTACTTC. This gives the protein CASSPPGAQEETQYF. V is TRBV7-9 and J is TRBJ2-5; tentative D call: TRBD2 (6 bases). This CDR3 has 15 residues. V was pared by 5 bases and J by 5 bases, with 18 bases between. Germline V gives CDR1 SEHNR, CDR2 FQNEAQ (reference sequence).

The chain carries TRBV28 and TRBJ1-2; tentative D call: TRBD1 (5 bases). V lost 3 bases, J lost 8 bases, and 19 bases lay in between. Per the germline V gene, CDR1 is MDHEN and CDR2 is SYDVKM. The CDR3 spans 15 residues. The CDR3 DNA reads as TGTGCCAGCAGTTTTGACCTCTTCCAGGGAATAGGCTACACCTTC. The encoded protein is CASSFDLFQGIGYTF.

The chain is built from TRBV5-4 and TRBJ1-2; D is uncertain. V lost 7 bases and J lost 6, with 4 bases in between. Germline CDR1 is SGHNT and CDR2 is YYREEE (reference sequence). The length of the CDR3 is 9 residues. This chain's CDR3 is CASYDGYTF. DNA of the CDR3: TGTGCCAGCTATGATGGCTACACCTTC.

This chain uses TRBV7-8 with TRBJ2-7; D might be TRBD1 (6 bases). V was clipped by 4 bases and J by 0 bases, with 28 bases between them. The CDR3 totals 20 residues. Germline CDR1 and CDR2: SGHVS and FQNEAQ. CDR3 bases: TGTGCCAGCAGCTCCTACCCGTATGGGGACACGGGGCGAGCCTCCTACGAGCAGTACTTC. This sequence encodes CASSSYPYGDTGRASYEQYF.

This clone was seen once. The chain employs TRBV11-2 and TRBJ1-1, with a possible D match to TRBD1 (5 bases). The germline V and J ends were trimmed by 4 bases and 3 bases, with 15 bases remaining between them. Per the germline V gene, CDR1 is SGHAT and CDR2 is FQNNGV. This CDR3 comprises 15 residues. This CDR3 reads CASSSPGRADTEAFF. The CDR3 nucleotides are TGTGCCAGCAGCTCCCCAGGCAGGGCGGACACTGAAGCTTTCTTT.

The chain employs TRBV5-1 and TRBJ2-7; D may match TRBD1 or TRBD2 (5 bases each). The CDR3 is 13 amino acids. Germline-derived CDR1 and CDR2 are SGHRS and YFSETQ. Deletions cut 3 bases from V and 3 bases from J, with 10 bases between. The CDR3 bases are TGCGCCAGCAGCTGGGACCCTAACTACGAGCAGTACTTC. Its translation: CASSWDPNYEQYF.

The chain joins TRBV4-1 to TRBJ1-2; 7 positions agree with TRBD1. Germline CDR1 and CDR2: MGHRA and YSYEKL. The CDR3 loop spans 16 amino acids. V lost 1 base to trimming and J lost 4 bases; unmatched junction nucleotides: 9. The CDR3 region is CASSQVRGNRGYGYTF. The CDR3 DNA follows: TGCGCCAGCAGCCAAGTCCGGGGGAACAGGGGCTATGGCTACACCTTC.

This clone was detected only once. The chain links TRBV4-1 to TRBJ2-1, with 14 bases identical to TRBD2. With 3 bases clipped from V and 8 bases from J, the junction kept 6 bases outside the gene matches. The V gene's germline CDR1 is MGHRA and CDR2 YSYEKL. The CDR3 length is 16 residues. The CDR3 protein is CASSHGTSGREDEQFF. Here the CDR3 DNA reads TGCGCCAGCAGCCACGGGACTAGCGGGAGAGAGGATGAGCAGTTCTTC.

Note on this clone: Other DNA sequences of this sample code for an identical CDR3. V usage is TRBV2 and J usage is TRBJ2-7; no clear D gene. Germline CDR1 reads SNHLY; CDR2 reads FYNNEI. The CDR3 spans 12 residues. V lost 2 bases, J lost 3 bases, and 5 bases lay in between. Written as DNA, the CDR3 is TGTGCCAGCAGTGAAACCAGCTACGAGCAGTACTTC. It translates to CASSETSYEQYF.